This paragraph reports one T cell receptor (beta chain). This clone was seen a few times. No cognate antigen has been identified for it. It has no much larger one-base neighbor in the sample; base qualities were not kept. The entry originates in a study of radiotherapy plus CTLA-4 blockade in lung cancer (dated by TCRdb to the late 2010s). About the full investigation: Among enrolled patients, approximately 17% had an objective response and 25% to 35% reached disease control. Overall study results and their limits: TCR clones derived from tumors expanded in peripheral blood after treatment with radiotherapy and ipilimumab. The strongest predictors of response, as reported, were early dynamic changes in blood T cell clones along with a rise in serum interferon-beta after radiation.

The study tested focal radiation therapy combined with CTLA-4 blockade (ipilimumab) in patients with chemo-refractory metastatic non-small-cell lung cancer. Library creation used the immunoSEQ multiplex PCR assay. Entries here come from immuneACCESS through TCRdb and include only in-frame sequences with V and J called. Some clones fail to appear in such tables; in the studies checked, an unresolved V gene covers under half of the shortfall, and the cause of the remainder is unknown. In all, the sample holds tens of thousands of clones, and around 79% of those were seen once. Together, the top ten hold about 9.1% of the sample. The germline V gene (reference sequence) provides CDR1 GTSNPN and CDR2 SVGIG. V drops 3 bases and J drops 6 bases, leaving 12 bases in between. Taken from cysteine to phenylalanine, the CDR3 has 12 residues. Kept here is only the CDR3 DNA, which spans 36 bases and is read in frame from base 1.

Material: peripheral blood, obtained from a patient treated with radiotherapy plus ipilimumab. The source is a human donor with non-small cell lung cancer who had a complete response to radiotherapy plus ipilimumab. The rearranged chain carries TRBV30 and TRBJ2-7, with no confidently assigned D gene. The sequenced DNA is TGTGCCTGGAGCCCTTCTAACTTCGAGCAGTACTTC. Translated, it reads CAWSPSNFEQYF.